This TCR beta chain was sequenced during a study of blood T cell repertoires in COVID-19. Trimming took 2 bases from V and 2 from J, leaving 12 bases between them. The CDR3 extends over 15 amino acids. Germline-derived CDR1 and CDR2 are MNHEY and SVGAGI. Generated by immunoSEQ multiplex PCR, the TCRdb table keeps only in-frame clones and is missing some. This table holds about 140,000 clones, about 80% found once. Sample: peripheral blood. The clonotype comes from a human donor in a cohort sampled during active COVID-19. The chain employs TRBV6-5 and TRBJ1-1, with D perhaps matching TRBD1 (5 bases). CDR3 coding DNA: TGTGCCAGCAGTTACCGTCCGGGGGTAAACACTGAAGCTTTCTTT. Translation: CASSYRPGVNTEAFF.